This TCR beta chain is drawn from a study of shared clonotypes between healthy human individuals. Whole-study context: Three CD4 naive, three CD4 memory, two CD8 naive and one CD8 memory plate were used per donor.

At deep level, the assay was performed. TCRdb's table, derived via immunoSEQ multiplex PCR, lists solely in-frame clones and lacks some. This sample yields some 2.4 million clones, of which over 85% are seen a single time; roughly 0.39% belongs to the top ten. CDR1 and CDR2 (germline): SGHTA, FQGTGA. The CDR3 runs to 13 residues. Trimming shortened V by 5 bases and J by 1 base, and 8 bases separated the two germline ends. Concerning this clone: The sample carries other DNA sequences with the same CDR3.

The chain has TRBV7-3 and TRBJ1-1; TRBD1 might be the D (5 bases). Source material: naive CD4+ T cells from PBMCs. Subset given: CD45RA+ positively selected. This receptor was identified in a man aged 18 to 29 in good health. Some clones in this sample may be carry-over from other donors' samples. The CDR3 region has the DNA TGTGCCAGCAGCCTTAGGGGGAACACTGAAGCTTTCTTT. Translated: CASSLRGNTEAFF. The whole variable domain, remainder taken from reference TRBV7-3 and TRBJ1-1, is GAGVSQTPSNKVTEKGKYVELRCDPISGHTALYWYRQSLGQGPEFLIYFQGTGAADDSGLPNDRFFAVRPEGSVSTLKIQRTERGDSAVYLCASSLRGNTEAFFGQGTRLTVV.